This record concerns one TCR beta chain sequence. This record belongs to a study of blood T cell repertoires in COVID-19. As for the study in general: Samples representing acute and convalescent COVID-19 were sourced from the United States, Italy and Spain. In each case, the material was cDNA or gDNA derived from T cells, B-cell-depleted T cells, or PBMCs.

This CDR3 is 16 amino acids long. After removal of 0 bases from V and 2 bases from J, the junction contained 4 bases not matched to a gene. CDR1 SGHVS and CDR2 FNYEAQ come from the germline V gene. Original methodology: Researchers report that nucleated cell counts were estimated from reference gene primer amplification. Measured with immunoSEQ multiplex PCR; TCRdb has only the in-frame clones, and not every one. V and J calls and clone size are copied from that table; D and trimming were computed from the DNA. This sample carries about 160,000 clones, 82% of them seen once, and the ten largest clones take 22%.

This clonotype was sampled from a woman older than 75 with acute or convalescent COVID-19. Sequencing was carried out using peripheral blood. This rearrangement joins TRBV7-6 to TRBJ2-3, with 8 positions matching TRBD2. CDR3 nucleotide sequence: TGTGCCAGCAGCTTAGCGAGCGGGAGATTCACAGATACGCAGTATTTT. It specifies CASSLASGRFTDTQYF.